Here is one T cell receptor (beta chain) with its context. Its antigen is unknown. This sample was taken from a study of monozygotic twins with cystic fibrosis. Broader study findings: Median Simpson clonality of 0.0095 suggested naive T cells predominated. Co-twins had the most similar V usage for 13 of 16 pairs, J for 8. In this small cohort, shared CDR3 numbers showed no association with age, concordance or disease severity. Monozygotic CF twins shared more identical nucleotide clonotypes than unrelated patients.

The repertoire was sequenced with immunoSEQ multiplex PCR; TCRdb's copy has only in-frame clones and lacks some. Altogether roughly 35,000 clones are present, approximately 87% being singletons, with the ten largest covering roughly 1.8%. V was cut by 1 base and J by 4 bases, with 11 bases left in between. Germline V gene data show CDR1 as SGHRS and CDR2 as YFSETQ. The CDR3 spans 14 residues. The material sequenced was blood. This clonotype was sampled from a girl aged 2 to 10 with cystic fibrosis. The gene calls are TRBV5-1 and TRBJ1-2; D might be TRBD1 (5 bases). The CDR3 here is CASSLSREGYGYTF. CDR3 DNA sequence: TGCGCCAGCAGCTTGAGCAGGGAAGGCTATGGCTACACCTTC.